The entry below describes one T cell receptor beta chain. Membership in each cohort depended on participant-reported clinical history. This record belongs to a study of blood T cell repertoires in COVID-19. Study-wide background: COVID-19 samples from acute and convalescent phases originated in the United States, Italy and Spain.

V shed 3 bases, J shed 8 bases, and the junction held 4 bases outside the gene matches. CDR1 SGHAT and CDR2 FQNNGV come from the germline V gene. This CDR3 comprises 15 residues. Generated by immunoSEQ multiplex PCR, the TCRdb table keeps only in-frame clones and is missing some. The sample has approximately 220,000 clones; 80% to 90% are singletons. This chain links TRBV11-2 with TRBJ2-1; 13 bases align to TRBD2. The sample consisted of PBMCs or T cells enriched from blood (not recorded which). This TCR derives from a woman aged 18 to 35 in a cohort exposed to, infected with or recovered from COVID-19 (not recorded which). CDR3 in DNA: TGTGCCAGCAGCTTTGGACTAGCGGGAGCGTATGAGCAGTTCTTC. Translating gives CASSFGLAGAYEQFF. The whole variable domain, filled in from reference TRBV11-2 and TRBJ2-1, reads EAGVAQSPRYKIIEKRQSVAFWCNPISGHATLYWYQQILGQGPKLLIQFQNNGVVDDSQLPKDRFSAERLKGVDSTLKIQPAKLEDSAVYLCASSFGLAGAYEQFFGPGTRLTVL.